These 5 T cell receptor beta chains share one sample of origin, sequenced in a study of human T cells and chemical hapten exposure. MiXCR, applied by TCRdb to the RACE reads, yields one record per CDR3 protein. The table has roughly 80,000 distinct CDR3 sequences, around 10% seen once. Time point in this sample: patch test 1, 2 weeks after DPC sensitization. The treatment is: therapeutic diphenylcyclopropenone sensitization with weekly scalp DPC. The sequencing used whole blood, collected in connection with sensitization to the hapten diphenylcyclopropenone (DPC). These receptor sequences come from a woman in her forties or fifties with alopecia areata. Some clones in this sample may be carry-over from other donors' samples.

The V gene is TRBV3-1, the J gene TRBJ2-1, with TRBD2 identical over 13 bases. Germline loops: CDR1 LGHDT, CDR2 YNNKEL (reference sequence). This CDR3 is built from 16 residues. V was pared by 3 bases and J by 6 bases, with 5 bases of the junction left unmatched. This chain's CDR3 is CASSHGLAGAVNEQFF. The CDR3 DNA reads as TGTGCCAGCAGCCATGGACTAGCGGGAGCCGTCAATGAGCAGTTCTTC.

The chain employs TRBV7-3 and TRBJ2-5; D is perhaps TRBD1 (5 bases). Trimming took 2 bases from V and 4 from J, leaving 8 bases between them. The CDR3 contains 13 residues. In germline, CDR1 is SGHTA, CDR2 FQGTGA. CDR3: CASSLSGSETQYF. The CDR3 DNA sequence: TGTGCCAGCAGCTTATCAGGGTCAGAGACCCAGTACTTC.

This clonotype occurred a few times. This rearrangement joins TRBV7-3 to TRBJ1-2; tentatively, D is TRBD1 (6 bases). Germline CDR1 SGHTA, CDR2 FQGTGA. The CDR3 runs 16 residues. Trimming pared 1 base from V and 6 bases from J, leaving 18 bases between. This CDR3 is CASSLRHGQTLDGYTF. The CDR3 DNA sequence: TGTGCCAGCAGCTTAAGACATGGACAGACATTAGATGGCTACACCTTC.

V is TRBV20-1 and J is TRBJ1-1; D possibly corresponds to TRBD1 (5 bases). The germline V gene has CDR1 DFQATT and CDR2 SNEGSKA (reference sequence). V lost 5 bases and J lost 5, with 15 bases in between. CDR3 size: 13 residues. CDR3 loop: CSASPVQGTEAFF. Here the CDR3 DNA reads TGCAGTGCTTCCCCGGTTCAGGGTACTGAAGCTTTCTTT.

This clonotype was detected many times. The J gene is TRBJ2-7, the V gene TRBV2; 9 positions match TRBD1. Germline V gives CDR1 SNHLY, CDR2 FYNNEI. This CDR3 is 15 amino acids long. The V and J ends lost 4 bases and 2 bases, in that order; junction bases with no gene match: 6. Written as DNA, the CDR3 is TGTGCCAGCAGTGTACAGGGGGCGAGTCCCTACGAGCAGTACTTC. It codes for CASSVQGASPYEQYF.